The 32 T cell receptor beta chains in this list originate from one sample, sequenced in a study of blood T cell repertoires in COVID-19. Method: immunoSEQ multiplex PCR; TCRdb's copy keeps in-frame clones and lacks some. The sample has about 240,000 clones; 85% to 90% are singletons. Material: peripheral blood. The origin of the receptors is a woman in her seventies with active or convalescent COVID-19.

The chain couples TRBV2 to TRBJ1-4, with 9 positions matching TRBD1. V shed 6 bases, J shed 6 bases, and the junction held 5 bases outside the gene matches. Per germline, CDR1 SNHLY and CDR2 FYNNEI. The CDR3 length is 14 residues. CDR3 bases: TGTGCCAGCAGCCAGGGACAGGGTTATGAAAAACTGTTTTTT. It encodes CASSQGQGYEKLFF.

The chain recombines TRBV9 with TRBJ2-1, with 10 bases that match TRBD2. J gave up 8 bases and V 4 bases, and 9 bases lay outside the gene matches. Germline V gene lookup returns CDR1 SGDLS and CDR2 YYNGEE. This CDR3 has 15 residues. For the CDR3, the DNA is TGTGCCAGCAGCCTCCGGGTAGCGGGGGGACATGAGCAGTTCTTC. This encodes CASSLRVAGGHEQFF. Together with reference TRBV9 and TRBJ2-1, the CDR3 gives the full variable domain: DSGVTQTPKHLITATGQRVTLRCSPRSGDLSVYWYQQSLDQGLQFLIQYYNGEERAKGNILERFSAQQFPDLHSELNLSSLELGDSALYFCASSLRVAGGHEQFFGPGTRLTVL.

Concerning this clone: Other DNA sequences from this sample encode an identical CDR3 as well. This sequence joins TRBV7-2 and TRBJ2-7; tentative D call: TRBD2 (6 bases). CDR1 is SGHTA, CDR2 FQGNSA, per germline. The V gene lost 5 bases and the J gene lost 4 bases, with 15 bases spanning the gap. This CDR3 has 14 amino acids. DNA for the CDR3: TGTGCCAGCAGCCTGGAGGGCGGAACGTACGAGCAGTACTTC. This sequence encodes CASSLEGGTYEQYF.

Worth noting for this clone: Within the sample, other DNA sequences also encode this same CDR3. The rearrangement uses TRBV7-2 and TRBJ1-5; D unresolved. CDR3 length: 15 amino acids. The V end was cut by 1 base, the J end by 1 base, with 8 bases between. Germline CDR1 and CDR2: SGHTA and FQGNSA. The chain's CDR3 is CASSLGAGSNQPQHF. CDR3 coding DNA: TGTGCCAGCAGCTTAGGGGCAGGCAGCAATCAGCCCCAGCATTTT.

This chain uses TRBV5-1 with TRBJ2-7; tentative D call: TRBD1 (6 bases). The CDR3 runs to 16 residues. V lost 0 bases and J lost 5, with 18 bases in between. CDR1 and CDR2 (germline): SGHRS, YFSETQ. CDR3 amino acids: CASSLEAFLRGNEQYF. DNA of the CDR3: TGCGCCAGCAGCTTGGAGGCCTTCCTTAGGGGGAACGAGCAGTACTTC.

The table lists this clone with a count of one. The chain links TRBV7-9 to TRBJ1-2; D call uncertain. Trimming shortened V by 1 base and J by 7 bases, and 16 bases separated the two germline ends. There are 15 residues in the CDR3. Germline V gene sequence: CDR1 SEHNR, CDR2 FQNEAQ (reference sequence). As DNA, the CDR3 is TGTGCCAGCAGCTTAGTGCCCGGGTTGGGGAGTGGCTACACCTTC. Its protein product is CASSLVPGLGSGYTF.

The chain couples TRBV6-1 to TRBJ1-6, with D possibly being TRBD1 (5 bases). Germline V CDR1 and CDR2: MNHNS, SASEGT. The CDR3 is made up of 14 amino acids. Trimming left V 2 bases short and J 10 bases short, with 12 bases between. CDR3 bases: TGTGCCAGCAGTGAAAGGGGAACCGGCTCACCCCTCCACTTT. Translation gives CASSERGTGSPLHF.

Concerning this clone: The sample has other DNA sequences that encode this CDR3 too. The CDR3 reads CASSPRQGGQPQHF. CDR3 nucleotides: TGTGCCAGCTCACCCCGACAGGGAGGTCAGCCCCAGCATTTT. The rearrangement uses TRBV18 and TRBJ1-5; 7 bases align to TRBD1. The germline CDR1 and CDR2 sequences are KGHSH and LQKENI. The CDR3 spans 14 residues. With 3 bases clipped from V and 6 bases from J, the junction kept 5 bases outside the gene matches.

J is TRBJ2-1 and V is TRBV9; 16 nucleotides agree with TRBD2. This CDR3 contains 16 residues. Trimming took 4 bases from V and 12 from J; bases not matched to a gene: 10. CDR1 is SGDLS and CDR2 is YYNGEE in the germline V gene. The CDR3 coding sequence is TGTGCCAGCAGCTCAGCCCCGGGACTAGCGGGGGGGGTGCAGTTCTTC. It translates to CASSSAPGLAGGVQFF.

The chain is built from TRBV6-5 and TRBJ1-1, with D possibly matching TRBD1 (6 bases). Germline lookup yields CDR1 MNHEY and CDR2 SVGAGI. The CDR3 is made up of 15 amino acids. Trimming took off 2 bases at V and 3 bases at J, with 13 bases between the two ends. The CDR3: CASSYAPGADTEAFF. The CDR3 DNA sequence: TGTGCCAGCAGTTACGCCCCAGGGGCGGACACTGAAGCTTTCTTT.

The chain carries TRBV19 and TRBJ2-7; 12 bases align to TRBD1. The germline V gene has CDR1 LNHDA and CDR2 SQIVND (reference sequence). The junction had 13 bases not matched to a gene; V was cut back by 7 bases and J by 6 bases. The CDR3 spans 16 residues. CDR3 sequence reads: CASMQGTGGALGEQYF. The CDR3 DNA reads as TGTGCCAGTATGCAAGGGACAGGGGGCGCGTTGGGCGAGCAGTACTTC.

The CDR3 region has the DNA TGTGCCAGCTCAATGGGGGGCTCTGGAAACACCATATATTTT. Translation gives CASSMGGSGNTIYF. The genes are TRBV18 and TRBJ1-3; D may be TRBD1 (5 bases). The CDR3 contains 14 residues. Germline V gene data show CDR1 as KGHSH and CDR2 as LQKENI. The V end lost 5 bases, the J end lost 0 bases, and 8 bases lay between the germline ends.

The count of this clone is one. This sequence joins TRBV18 and TRBJ1-5; D call uncertain. The V gene's germline CDR1 is KGHSH and CDR2 LQKENI. The CDR3 is made up of 13 amino acids. The V and J ends lost 8 bases and 3 bases respectively, with 11 bases between them. CDR3 amino acids: CASAEAVNQPQHF. In nucleotides, the CDR3 is TGTGCCAGCGCGGAGGCCGTCAATCAGCCCCAGCATTTT. Full variable domain (outside the CDR3, taken from reference TRBV18 and TRBJ1-5): NAGVMQNPRHLVRRRGQEARLRCSPMKGHSHVYWYRQLPEEGLKFMVYLQKENIIDESGMPKERFSAEFPKEGPSILRIQQVVRGDSAAYFCASAEAVNQPQHFGDGTRLSIL.

The chain couples TRBV7-8 to TRBJ1-5, with 8 nucleotides matching TRBD1. The J segment lost 1 base and the V segment lost 5 bases, leaving 16 bases of the junction unmatched. The CDR3 is 19 residues long. Germline CDR1 is SGHVS and CDR2 is FQNEAQ. Here the CDR3 reads CASSLLISAGGGSNQPQHF. The CDR3 DNA reads as TGTGCCAGCAGCCTATTAATCTCGGCAGGGGGCGGGAGCAATCAGCCCCAGCATTTT.

The chain has TRBV5-1 and TRBJ1-2; D is undetermined. CDR3 length: 14 amino acids. Germline V CDR1 and CDR2: SGHRS, YFSETQ. V lost 4 bases, J lost 4 bases, and 14 bases lay in between. The chain's CDR3 is CASSVAPSPYGYTF. CDR3 bases: TGCGCCAGCAGCGTGGCCCCCTCCCCCTATGGCTACACCTTC.

This rearrangement joins TRBV12-5 to TRBJ1-1; D unresolved. The CDR3 extends over 13 amino acids. With 2 bases removed from V and 11 bases from J, the gap between germline ends came to 15 bases. Germline V gene sequence: CDR1 LGHNT, CDR2 FRNRAP. The CDR3 reads CASGLTPGGAAFF. The CDR3 coding sequence is TGTGCTAGTGGTTTGACCCCTGGAGGAGCGGCTTTCTTT.

The chain has TRBV5-5 and TRBJ1-5, with a weak D call TRBD1 (5 bases). The CDR3 length is 13 residues. The germline V and J ends were trimmed by 4 bases and 8 bases, with 13 bases remaining between them. From germline, CDR1 is SGHKS and CDR2 YYEKEE (reference sequence). CDR3 nucleotides: TGTGCCAGCAGCGGGACTGGGAGGAAGCCCCAGCATTTT. Residues: CASSGTGRKPQHF.

CDR3 DNA sequence: TGTGCCACCAGTGATGGACAGCCACTTTCCTACAATGAGCAGTTCTTC. Encoded protein: CATSDGQPLSYNEQFF. This sequence joins TRBV24-1 and TRBJ2-1; tentative D call: TRBD1 (6 bases). Trimming cost V 3 bases and J 1 base, with 12 bases left between them. The length of the CDR3 is 16 residues. Germline V gene sequence: CDR1 KGHDR, CDR2 SFDVKD.

V and J are TRBV2 and TRBJ2-6; D remains unclear. This CDR3 has 16 amino acids. Germline CDR1 reads SNHLY; CDR2 reads FYNNEI. The V gene lost 4 bases and the J gene lost 0 bases, with 10 bases spanning the gap. CDR3 DNA sequence: TGTGCCAGCAGTGGTTCAGTAACCTCTGGGGCCAACGTCCTGACTTTC. The encoded protein is CASSGSVTSGANVLTF.

V is TRBV9 and J is TRBJ2-3; D possibly corresponds to TRBD2 (6 bases). The CDR3 length is 14 residues. Germline CDR1 SGDLS, CDR2 YYNGEE. With 1 base removed from V and 6 bases from J, the gap between germline ends came to 12 bases. As DNA, the CDR3 is TGTGCCAGCAGCGTACGGGGGAGTGACGATACGCAGTATTTT. Translating it yields CASSVRGSDDTQYF.

The sample holds one count of this clone. The chain combines TRBV6-4 with TRBJ1-4, with D perhaps matching TRBD1 (5 bases). The V gene's germline CDR1 is MRHNA and CDR2 SNTAGT. The CDR3 is made up of 13 amino acids. With 8 bases removed from V and 5 bases from J, the gap between germline ends came to 12 bases. The CDR3 spells CASATDQNEKLFF. The CDR3 nucleotides read TGTGCCAGCGCGACAGATCAGAATGAAAAACTGTTTTTT.

The sample holds a few counts of this clone. The chain has TRBV3-1 (or the pseudogene TRBV3-2) and TRBJ1-1; 9 bases agree with TRBD1. This CDR3 spans 15 amino acids. CDR1 is LGHDT, CDR2 YNNKEL, per germline (reference sequence). Unmatched junction bases numbered 7, after V lost 3 bases and J lost 5 bases. DNA for the CDR3: TGTGCCAGCAGCCACAGAACAGGGGGCGCGACTGAAGCTTTCTTT. Residues: CASSHRTGGATEAFF.

The rearrangement joins TRBV24-1 to TRBJ1-2; 9 bases map to TRBD1. V lost 2 bases and J lost 4; bases outside the gene matches: 7. The CDR3 runs 16 residues. Germline CDR1 KGHDR, CDR2 SFDVKD. The DNA for the CDR3 is TGTGCCACCAGTGATTCCGGGGACAGGGTGGGCTATGGCTACACCTTC. Its translation is CATSDSGDRVGYGYTF.

This chain connects TRBV19 to TRBJ1-5, with D tentatively TRBD1 (5 bases). CDR3 length equals 15 residues. Trimming shortened V by 4 bases and J by 2 bases, and 12 bases separated the two germline ends. Germline values: CDR1 LNHDA, CDR2 SQIVND (reference sequence). The CDR3 region is CASSTGELRNQPQHF. The CDR3 nucleotides read TGTGCCAGTAGTACGGGGGAGTTGCGCAATCAGCCCCAGCATTTT.

The J gene is TRBJ1-3, the V gene TRBV6-2 or TRBV6-3, with no clear D. Germline CDR1 and CDR2: MNHEY and SVGEGT. The CDR3 sequence is 15 residues long. Between the trimmed V and J ends, which lost 3 bases and 0 bases, there was a span of 9 bases. The chain's CDR3 is CASSYYSVSGNTIYF. The CDR3 DNA reads as TGTGCCAGCAGTTATTACTCGGTCTCTGGAAACACCATATATTTT.

V is TRBV5-4 and J is TRBJ2-7; 11 positions match TRBD2. CDR3 length: 14 residues. V dropped 2 bases and J dropped 2; count of bases not matched to a gene: 0. CDR1 SGHNT and CDR2 YYREEE come from the germline V gene (reference sequence). Here the CDR3 reads CASSFSGGAYEQYF. The CDR3 nucleotides read TGTGCCAGCAGCTTTAGCGGGGGGGCCTACGAGCAGTACTTC.

This clone was detected once. The chain uses TRBV18 and TRBJ1-1; the D gene is possibly TRBD1 (6 bases). Trimming stripped 3 bases from V and 3 bases from J, with 17 bases between. Per the germline V gene, CDR1 is KGHSH and CDR2 is LQKENI. The CDR3 spans 16 residues. For the CDR3, the DNA is TGTGCCAGCTCACCTACAGGGTTCATAGGGGACACTGAAGCTTTCTTT. Its protein is CASSPTGFIGDTEAFF.

Concerning this clone itself: An end of the junction does not agree with germline; a read error may underlie this. The gene calls are TRBV4-2 and TRBJ2-5; TRBD1 might be the D (6 bases). CDR3 length equals 17 residues. The V gene's germline CDR1 is LGHNA and CDR2 YNFKEQ. The CDR3 loop is CASSQGTRGHNQETQYF. The CDR3 coding sequence is TGTGCCAGCAGCCAAGGTACCAGGGGCCATAACCAGGAGACCCAGTACTTC.

In this sample, this clone turned up once. The rearrangement uses TRBV6-2 or TRBV6-3 and TRBJ2-2; TRBD1 is a possible D gene (6 bases). Per the germline V gene, CDR1 is MNHEY and CDR2 is SVGEGT. Trimming took off 1 base at V and 3 bases at J, with 15 bases between the two ends. CDR3 length: 17 amino acids. CDR3 DNA: TGTGCCAGCAGTTACTTCTACTCCAGGGGAGACACCGGGGAGCTGTTTTTT. Protein product: CASSYFYSRGDTGELFF.

The V call is TRBV6-1, the J call TRBJ1-5; 8 bases map to TRBD1. The CDR3 length is 18 residues. Germline loops: CDR1 MNHNS, CDR2 SASEGT. The trim removed 1 base at V and 1 base at J, leaving 9 bases unmatched. The CDR3, as DNA: TGTGCCAGCAGTGAAGTTGGTAAGGGACAGGCGAGCAATCAGCCCCAGCATTTT. Amino acid sequence: CASSEVGKGQASNQPQHF.

This clone has only a few counts. The V gene is TRBV3-1 (or the pseudogene TRBV3-2), the J gene TRBJ2-7; D is uncertain. Trimming removed 0 bases from V and 3 bases from J, with 9 bases in between. Germline V lookup: CDR1 LGHDT, CDR2 YNNKEL (reference sequence). The CDR3 spans 14 residues. The CDR3 here is CASSQEGRNYEQYF. CDR3 sequence (DNA): TGTGCCAGCAGCCAAGAAGGCAGGAACTACGAGCAGTACTTC.

This clone was observed a handful of times. The chain employs TRBV7-3 and TRBJ2-7; tentative D call: TRBD2 (5 bases). CDR1 is SGHTA, CDR2 FQGTGA, per germline. V was clipped by 5 bases and J by 2 bases, with 13 bases between them. The CDR3 consists of 14 residues. The CDR3 spells CASSDGLPPYEQYF. The DNA of the CDR3 is TGTGCCAGCAGCGACGGACTCCCTCCCTACGAGCAGTACTTC.